This T cell receptor beta chain was recovered during a study of beta chain features in type 1 diabetes. Study-level background: Across every sample, around 98 million sorted cells were examined in total.

Points from the study as a whole: Across all four CD4+ subsets, people with type 1 diabetes showed modestly shorter TCRB CDR3s.

The isolated RNA, all of it, was reverse transcribed, so expressed TCRB transcripts were what got sequenced. TCRdb's copy holds only in-frame clones and misses some; the assay was immunoSEQ multiplex PCR. Among some 120,000 clones listed, around a sixth were seen once. About this clone itself: Its cognate antigen is unknown. The same CDR3 arises from other DNA sequences in this sample as well.

Purities over 95% were achieved in all sorted populations. The TCR was taken from a man between 18 and 29 years old with type 1 diabetes. The sample consisted of central memory CD4+ T cells from blood.

The CDR3 nucleotides read TGTGCCAGCAGCGTAGGAACCACCGGCACAGATACGCAGTATTTT. Translation gives CASSVGTTGTDTQYF. The chain has TRBV9 and TRBJ2-3; D not resolved. The CDR3 spans 15 residues. Trimming took 0 bases from V and 1 from J, leaving 9 bases between them. From germline, CDR1 is SGDLS and CDR2 YYNGEE. The full variable domain, rest sourced from reference TRBV9 and TRBJ2-3, is DSGVTQTPKHLITATGQRVTLRCSPRSGDLSVYWYQQSLDQGLQFLIQYYNGEERAKGNILERFSAQQFPDLHSELNLSSLELGDSALYFCASSVGTTGTDTQYFGPGTRLTVL.